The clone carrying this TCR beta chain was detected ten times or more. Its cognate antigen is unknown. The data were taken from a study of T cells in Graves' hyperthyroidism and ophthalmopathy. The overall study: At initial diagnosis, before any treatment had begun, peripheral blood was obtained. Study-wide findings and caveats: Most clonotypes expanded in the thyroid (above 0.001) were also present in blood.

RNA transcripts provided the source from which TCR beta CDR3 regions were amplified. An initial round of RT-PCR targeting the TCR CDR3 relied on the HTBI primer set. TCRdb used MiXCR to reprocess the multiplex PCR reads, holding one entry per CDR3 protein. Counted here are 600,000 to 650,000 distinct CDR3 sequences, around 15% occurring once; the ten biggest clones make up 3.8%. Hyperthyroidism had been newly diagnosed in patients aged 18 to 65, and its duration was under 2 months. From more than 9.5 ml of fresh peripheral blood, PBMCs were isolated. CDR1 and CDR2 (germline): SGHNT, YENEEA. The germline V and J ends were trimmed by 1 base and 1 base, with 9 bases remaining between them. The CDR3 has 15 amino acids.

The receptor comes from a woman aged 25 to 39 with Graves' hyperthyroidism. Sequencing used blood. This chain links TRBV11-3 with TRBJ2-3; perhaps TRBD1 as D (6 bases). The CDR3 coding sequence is TGTGCCAGCAGCTTAGGACAGGAGGGCACAGATACGCAGTATTTT. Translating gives CASSLGQEGTDTQYF. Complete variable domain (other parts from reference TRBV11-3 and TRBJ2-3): EAGVVQSPRYKIIEKKQPVAFWCNPISGHNTLYWYLQNLGQGPELLIRYENEEAVDDSQLPKDRFSAERLKGVDSTLKIQPAELGDSAVYLCASSLGQEGTDTQYFGPGTRLTVL.